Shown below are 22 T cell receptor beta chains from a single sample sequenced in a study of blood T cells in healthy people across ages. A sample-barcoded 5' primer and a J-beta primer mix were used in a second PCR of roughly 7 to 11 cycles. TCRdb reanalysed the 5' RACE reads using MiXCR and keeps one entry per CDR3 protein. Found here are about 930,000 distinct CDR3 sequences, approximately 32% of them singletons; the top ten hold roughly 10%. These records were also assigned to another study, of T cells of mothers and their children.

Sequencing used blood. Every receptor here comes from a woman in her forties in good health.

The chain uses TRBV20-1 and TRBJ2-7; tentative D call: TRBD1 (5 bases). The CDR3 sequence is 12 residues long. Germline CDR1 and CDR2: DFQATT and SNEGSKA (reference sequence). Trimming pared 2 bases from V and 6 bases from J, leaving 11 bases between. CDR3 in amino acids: CSARSGASEQYF. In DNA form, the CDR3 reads TGCAGTGCTAGAAGTGGGGCGTCCGAGCAGTACTTC.

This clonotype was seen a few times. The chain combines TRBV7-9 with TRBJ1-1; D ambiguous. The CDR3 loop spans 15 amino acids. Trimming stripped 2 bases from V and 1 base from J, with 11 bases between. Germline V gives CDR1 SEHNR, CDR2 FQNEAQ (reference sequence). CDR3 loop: CASSLFSESNTEAFF. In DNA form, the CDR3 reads TGTGCCAGCAGCTTATTCTCAGAGTCGAACACTGAAGCTTTCTTT.

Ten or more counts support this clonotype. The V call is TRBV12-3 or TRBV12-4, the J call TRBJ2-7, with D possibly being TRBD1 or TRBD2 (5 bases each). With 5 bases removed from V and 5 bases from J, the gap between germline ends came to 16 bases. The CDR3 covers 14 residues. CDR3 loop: CASSTGPEVNEQYF. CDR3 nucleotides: TGTGCCAGCAGTACGGGACCAGAAGTTAACGAGCAGTACTTC.

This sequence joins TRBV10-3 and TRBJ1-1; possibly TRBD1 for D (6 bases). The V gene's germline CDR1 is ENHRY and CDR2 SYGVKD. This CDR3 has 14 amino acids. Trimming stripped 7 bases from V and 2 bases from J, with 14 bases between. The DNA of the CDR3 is TGTGCCATCACTACAGGGCCAGGAAACACTGAAGCTTTCTTT. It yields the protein CAITTGPGNTEAFF.

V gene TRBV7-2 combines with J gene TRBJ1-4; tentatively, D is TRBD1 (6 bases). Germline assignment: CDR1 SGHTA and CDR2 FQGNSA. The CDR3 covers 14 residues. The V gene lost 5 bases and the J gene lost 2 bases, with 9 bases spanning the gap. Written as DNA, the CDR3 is TGTGCCAGCAGCAAGCAGGGGACTAATGAAAAACTGTTTTTT. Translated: CASSKQGTNEKLFF.

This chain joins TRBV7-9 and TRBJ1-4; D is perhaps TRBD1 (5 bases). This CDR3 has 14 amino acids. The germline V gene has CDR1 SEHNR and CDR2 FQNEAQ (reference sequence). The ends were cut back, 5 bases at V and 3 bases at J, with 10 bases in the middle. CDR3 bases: TGTGCCAGCAGCCCGACAGCCCCTAATGAAAAACTGTTTTTT. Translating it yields CASSPTAPNEKLFF.

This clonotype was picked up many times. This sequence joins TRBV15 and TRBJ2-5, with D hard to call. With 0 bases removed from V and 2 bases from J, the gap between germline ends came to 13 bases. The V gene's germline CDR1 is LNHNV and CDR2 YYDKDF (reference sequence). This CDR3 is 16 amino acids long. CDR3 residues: CATSRDWVDGQETQYF. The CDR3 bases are TGTGCCACCAGCAGAGATTGGGTCGACGGGCAAGAGACCCAGTACTTC.

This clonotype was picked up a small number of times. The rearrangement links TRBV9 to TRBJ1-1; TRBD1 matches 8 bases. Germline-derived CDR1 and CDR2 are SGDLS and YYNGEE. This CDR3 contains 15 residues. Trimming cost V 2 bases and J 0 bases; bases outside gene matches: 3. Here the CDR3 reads CASSVATGVNTEAFF. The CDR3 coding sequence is TGTGCCAGCAGCGTCGCGACAGGGGTGAACACTGAAGCTTTCTTT.

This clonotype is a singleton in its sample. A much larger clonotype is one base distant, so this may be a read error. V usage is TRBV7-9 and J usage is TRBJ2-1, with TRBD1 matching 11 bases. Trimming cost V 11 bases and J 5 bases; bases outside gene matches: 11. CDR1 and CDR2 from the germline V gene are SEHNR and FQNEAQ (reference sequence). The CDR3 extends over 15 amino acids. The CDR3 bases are TGTGCCGGCAACCTTCGGGACAGGGGGAACAATGAGCAGTTCTTC. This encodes CAGNLRDRGNNEQFF.

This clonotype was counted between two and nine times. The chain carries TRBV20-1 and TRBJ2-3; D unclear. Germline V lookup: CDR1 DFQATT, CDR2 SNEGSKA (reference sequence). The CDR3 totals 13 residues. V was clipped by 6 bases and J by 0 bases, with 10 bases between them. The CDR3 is CSAASTSTDTQYF. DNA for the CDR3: TGCAGTGCCGCCAGTACTAGCACAGATACGCAGTATTTT.

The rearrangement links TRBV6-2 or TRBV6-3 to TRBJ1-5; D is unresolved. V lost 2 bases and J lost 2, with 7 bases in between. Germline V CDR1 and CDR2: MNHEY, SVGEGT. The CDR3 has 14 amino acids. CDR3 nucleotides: TGTGCCAGCAGTTACGAGAGCCGCAATCAGCCCCAGCATTTT. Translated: CASSYESRNQPQHF.

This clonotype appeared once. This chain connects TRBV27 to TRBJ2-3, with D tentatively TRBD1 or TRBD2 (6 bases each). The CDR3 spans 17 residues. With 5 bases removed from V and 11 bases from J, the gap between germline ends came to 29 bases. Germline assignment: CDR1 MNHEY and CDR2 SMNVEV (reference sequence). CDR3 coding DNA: TGTGCCAGCAGTATCGCCGGGGGCCTAGTAGGTTACAATGAGCAGTATTTT. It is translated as CASSIAGGLVGYNEQYF.

This CDR3 is CASSDPALETQYF. The DNA of the CDR3 is TGTGCCAGCAGCGACCCTGCCCTTGAGACCCAGTACTTC. The V gene is TRBV9, the J gene TRBJ2-5; D gene uncertain. The CDR3 contains 13 residues. V was shortened by 3 bases and J by 5 bases, with 11 bases between the two germline ends. The germline gives CDR1 SGDLS, CDR2 YYNGEE.

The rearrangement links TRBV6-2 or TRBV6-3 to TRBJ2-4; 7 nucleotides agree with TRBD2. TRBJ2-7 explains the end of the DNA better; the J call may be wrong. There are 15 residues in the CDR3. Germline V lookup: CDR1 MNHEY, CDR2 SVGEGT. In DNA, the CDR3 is TGTGCCAGCAGTTACTCGGCTAGCGGAAGGCACGAGCAGTACTTC. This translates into CASSYSASGRHEQYF.

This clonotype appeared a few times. CDR3 in DNA: TGTGCCAGCAGCCCCACTGACAGGGGGACTGAAGCTTTCTTT. Encoded protein: CASSPTDRGTEAFF. The chain combines TRBV6-5 with TRBJ1-1, with 9 bases that match TRBD1. This CDR3 contains 14 residues. V was pared by 6 bases and J by 5 bases, with 7 bases of the junction left unmatched. Germline-derived CDR1 and CDR2 are MNHEY and SVGAGI.

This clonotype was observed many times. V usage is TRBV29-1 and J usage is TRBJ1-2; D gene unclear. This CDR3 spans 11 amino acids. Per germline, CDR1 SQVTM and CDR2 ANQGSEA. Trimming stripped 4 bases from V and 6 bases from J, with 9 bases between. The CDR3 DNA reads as TGCAGCGTTGGGGGTTGGGATGGCTACACCTTC. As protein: CSVGGWDGYTF.

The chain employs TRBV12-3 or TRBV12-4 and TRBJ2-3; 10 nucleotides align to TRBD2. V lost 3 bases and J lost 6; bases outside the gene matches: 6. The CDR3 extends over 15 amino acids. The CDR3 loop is CASSFALAGIDTQYF. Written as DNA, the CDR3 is TGTGCCAGCAGTTTTGCACTAGCGGGGATTGATACGCAGTATTTT.

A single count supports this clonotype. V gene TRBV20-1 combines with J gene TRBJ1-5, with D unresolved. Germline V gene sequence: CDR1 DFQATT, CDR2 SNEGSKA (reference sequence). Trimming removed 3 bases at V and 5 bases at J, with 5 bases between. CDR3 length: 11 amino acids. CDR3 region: CSARSDQPQHF. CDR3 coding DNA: TGCAGTGCTAGGTCCGATCAGCCCCAGCATTTT.

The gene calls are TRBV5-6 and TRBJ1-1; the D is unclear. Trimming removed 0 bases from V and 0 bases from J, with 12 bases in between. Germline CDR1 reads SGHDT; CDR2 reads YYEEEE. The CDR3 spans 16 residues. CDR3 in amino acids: CASSLGGTPMNTEAFF. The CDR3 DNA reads TGTGCCAGCAGCTTGGGTGGAACACCAATGAACACTGAAGCTTTCTTT. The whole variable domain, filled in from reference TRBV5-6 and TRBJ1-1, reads DAGVTQSPTHLIKTRGQQVTLRCSPKSGHDTVSWYQQALGQGPQFIFQYYEEEERQRGNFPDRFSGHQFPNYSSELNVNALLLGDSALYLCASSLGGTPMNTEAFFGQGTRLTVV.

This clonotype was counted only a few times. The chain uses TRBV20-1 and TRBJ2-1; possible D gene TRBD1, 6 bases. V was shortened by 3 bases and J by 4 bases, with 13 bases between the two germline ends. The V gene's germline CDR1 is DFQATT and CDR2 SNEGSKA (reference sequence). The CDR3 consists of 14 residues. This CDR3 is CSASVTGPYNEQFF. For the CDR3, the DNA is TGCAGTGCTAGCGTAACAGGGCCGTACAATGAGCAGTTCTTC.

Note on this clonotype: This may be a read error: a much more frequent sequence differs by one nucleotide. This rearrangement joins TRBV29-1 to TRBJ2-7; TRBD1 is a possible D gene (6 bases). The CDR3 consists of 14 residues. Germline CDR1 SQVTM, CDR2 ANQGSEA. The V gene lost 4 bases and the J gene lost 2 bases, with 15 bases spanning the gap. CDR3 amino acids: CSVGAGVFPYEQYF. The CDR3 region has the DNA TGCAGCGTTGGGGCAGGGGTGTTCCCCTACGAGCAGTACTTC.

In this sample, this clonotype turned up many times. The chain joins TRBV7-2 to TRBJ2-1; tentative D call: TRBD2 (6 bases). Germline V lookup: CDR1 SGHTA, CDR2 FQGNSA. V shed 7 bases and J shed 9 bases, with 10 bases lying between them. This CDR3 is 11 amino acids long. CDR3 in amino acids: CASTLGGEQFF. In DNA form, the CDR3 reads TGTGCCAGCACCTTGGGGGGTGAGCAGTTCTTC.